The sequence of this T cell receptor beta chain was determined in a study of cytomegalovirus exposure and HLA in healthy donors. This clone was detected a few times. Its specificity is not known. The germline gives CDR1 SGHRS, CDR2 YFSETQ. This CDR3 region has 15 residues. Losses at the gene ends were 0 bases for V and 7 bases for J; bases not matched to a gene: 2. Broader study findings: The study put some 150 TCR beta chains on its list as cytomegalovirus-associated. High sensitivity and specificity were reportedly achieved when the classifier diagnosed cytomegalovirus status.

PCR amplification relied on 60 Vbeta primers (plus 13 Jbeta primers). Authors' analysis steps: As a later analysis found, there were 60 million to 90 million unique TCR beta chains, of which 8.5 million to 14 million were shared. The protocol was immunoSEQ multiplex PCR, while the TCRdb copy is restricted to in-frame clones and leaves out a portion. For V, J and clone size, that table is used; D and trimming come from the DNA. The sample has around 100,000 clones; about three quarters are singletons. The genes are TRBV5-1 and TRBJ2-1, with 12 bases identical to TRBD2. This TCR was recovered from a female donor in good health and CMV-seropositive. Sequencing was carried out using PBMCs. CDR3 residues: CASSLASGGENEQFF. The CDR3 coding sequence is TGCGCCAGCAGCTTGGCTAGCGGGGGGGAGAATGAGCAGTTCTTC.